This record covers a single T cell receptor (beta chain). Its antigen is unknown. The PCR used 60 Vbeta and 13 Jbeta primers. Profiling relied on immunoSEQ multiplex PCR, and the TCRdb table lists in-frame clones only, not all of them. The sample yields over 50,000 clones, just under 85% seen once. The data were taken from a study of cytomegalovirus exposure and HLA in healthy donors. Notes on the study in general: An analysis was carried out later, and it reportedly showed fewer N-insertions in an Asian-associated ancestry cluster than the approximately 680-donor mean. Earlier analysis looked at TCR beta V segments, and most were productive about 87% or about 30% of the time. In a later analysis, TCR association rates varied by HLA locus: DRB1 most, HLA-C fewest.

Germline assignment: CDR1 MGHDK and CDR2 SYGVNS. The V gene end was trimmed by 5 bases and the J gene end by 4 bases; junction bases not matched to a gene: 13. This CDR3 comprises 16 residues. The TCR was taken from a man aged 35-49 years in good health and CMV-seronegative. V is TRBV25-1 and J is TRBJ1-2; 7 bases are shared with TRBD1. Source material: PBMCs. CDR3 loop: CASSSDRETYFYGYTF. In DNA, the CDR3 is TGTGCCAGCAGTTCCGACAGGGAAACTTATTTCTATGGCTACACCTTC.